The clone carrying this T cell receptor beta chain was seen repeatedly, ten times or more. This sample stems from a study of T cells in Graves' hyperthyroidism and ophthalmopathy. V shed 0 bases, J shed 0 bases, and the junction held 5 bases outside the gene matches. The CDR3 has 17 amino acids. CDR1 and CDR2 from the germline V gene are LNHNV and YYDKDF (reference sequence). Authors of the study amplified TCR beta CDR3 regions from RNA transcripts. The TCR CDR3 first-round RT-PCR relied on the HTBI primer set. Using its own MiXCR run on the multiplex PCR reads, TCRdb lists one record per CDR3 protein. The repertoire consists of about 360,000 distinct CDR3 sequences, with around 14% occurring once and the leading ten covering roughly 9.2%.

The receptor was derived from a woman under 30 with Graves' hyperthyroidism. What was sequenced was blood. V is TRBV15 and J is TRBJ2-4; 7 bases are a match to TRBD2. The CDR3 reads CATSRDSSGIAKNIQYF. The CDR3, as DNA: TGTGCCACCAGCAGAGATTCTAGCGGAATAGCCAAAAACATTCAGTACTTC.